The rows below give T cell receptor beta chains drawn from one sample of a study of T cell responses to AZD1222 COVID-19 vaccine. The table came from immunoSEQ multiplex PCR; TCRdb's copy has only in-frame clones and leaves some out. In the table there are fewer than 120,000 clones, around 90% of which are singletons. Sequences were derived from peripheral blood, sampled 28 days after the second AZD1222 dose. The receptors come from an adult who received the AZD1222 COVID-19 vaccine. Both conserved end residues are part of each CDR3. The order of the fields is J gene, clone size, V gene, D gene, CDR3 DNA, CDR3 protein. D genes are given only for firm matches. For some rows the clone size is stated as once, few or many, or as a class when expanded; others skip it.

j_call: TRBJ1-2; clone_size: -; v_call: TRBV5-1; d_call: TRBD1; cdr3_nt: TGCGCCAGCAGCAACACAGGGGAAAGTAGCTATGGCTACACCTTC; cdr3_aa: CASSNTGESSYGYTF
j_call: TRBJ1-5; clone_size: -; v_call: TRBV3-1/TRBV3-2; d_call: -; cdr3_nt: TGTGCCAGCAGCCAAGATGCGAGGGGATATAGCAATCAGCCCCAGCATTTT; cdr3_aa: CASSQDARGYSNQPQHF
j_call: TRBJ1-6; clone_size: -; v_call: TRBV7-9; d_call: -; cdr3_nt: TGTGCCAGCAGCCCACCGGGGGCCAGTAATTCACCCCTCCACTTT; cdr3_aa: CASSPPGASNSPLHF
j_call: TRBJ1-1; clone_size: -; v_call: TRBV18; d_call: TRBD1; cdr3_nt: TGTGCCAGCTCACCAACCGGGACAGAGAACACTGAAGCTTTCTTT; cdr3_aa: CASSPTGTENTEAFF
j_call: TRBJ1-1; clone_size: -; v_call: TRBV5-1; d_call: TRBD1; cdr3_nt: TGCGCCAGCAGCTTGCCTGGACAGGAAGAAGCTTTCTTT; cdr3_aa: CASSLPGQEEAFF
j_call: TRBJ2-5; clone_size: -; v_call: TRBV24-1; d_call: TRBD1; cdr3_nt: TGTGCCACCAGTGACCGCGACAGGGGCGGGGAGACCCAGTACTTC; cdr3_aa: CATSDRDRGGETQYF
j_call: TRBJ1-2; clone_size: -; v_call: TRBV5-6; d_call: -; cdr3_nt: TGTGCCAGCAGCTTTTCAGGGCATTCACCTGGCTACACCTTC; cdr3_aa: CASSFSGHSPGYTF
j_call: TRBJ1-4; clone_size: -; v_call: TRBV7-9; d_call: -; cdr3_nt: TGTGCCAGCAGCTTGGGGACGGGGGATGAAAAACTGTTTTTT; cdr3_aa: CASSLGTGDEKLFF
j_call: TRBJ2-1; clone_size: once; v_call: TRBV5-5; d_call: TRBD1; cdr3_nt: TGTGCCAGCAGATTCCAGCGTTCGACAGGGGTATCCTACAATGAGCAGTTCTTC; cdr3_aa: CASRFQRSTGVSYNEQFF
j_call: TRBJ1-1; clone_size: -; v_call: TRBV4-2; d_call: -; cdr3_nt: TGTGCCAGCAGCCAAGGATCCGAGGGGGAGAACACTGAAGCTTTCTTT; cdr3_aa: CASSQGSEGENTEAFF
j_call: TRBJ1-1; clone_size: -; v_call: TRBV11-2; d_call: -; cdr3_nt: TGTGCCAGCAGCTTAGGGACGCCCTGGTTGGCTTTCTTT; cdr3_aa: CASSLGTPWLAFF
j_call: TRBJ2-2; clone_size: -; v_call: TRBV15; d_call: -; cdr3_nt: TGTGCCACCCGTACCCTTCTTCAGGGTCCCGGGGAGCTGTTTTTT; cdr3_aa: CATRTLLQGPGELFF
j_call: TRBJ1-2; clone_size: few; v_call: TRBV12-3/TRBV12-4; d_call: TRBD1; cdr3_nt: TGTGCCAGCAGTTTGACAGGGGCCGGCGGCTACACCTTC; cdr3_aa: CASSLTGAGGYTF
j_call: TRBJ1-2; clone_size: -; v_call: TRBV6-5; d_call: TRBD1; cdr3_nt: TGTGCCAGCAGGGGCCAAGACAGGGGGCTCAATGGCTACACCTTC; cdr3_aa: CASRGQDRGLNGYTF
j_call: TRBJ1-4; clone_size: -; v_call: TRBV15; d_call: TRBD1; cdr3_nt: TGTGCCACCAGCACCACAGGGGGCTTTAATGAAAAACTGTTTTTT; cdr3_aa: CATSTTGGFNEKLFF
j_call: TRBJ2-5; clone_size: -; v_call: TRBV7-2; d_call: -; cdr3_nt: TGTGCCAGCAGCTTCCCGCCCGAAGAGACCCAGTACTTC; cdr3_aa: CASSFPPEETQYF
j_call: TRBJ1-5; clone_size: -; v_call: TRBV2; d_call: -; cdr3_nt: TGTGCCAGCAGTGGCGGGAGGACATTTCAGCCCCAGCATTTT; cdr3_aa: CASSGGRTFQPQHF
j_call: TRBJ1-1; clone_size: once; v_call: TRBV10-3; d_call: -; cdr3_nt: TGTGCCATCACTGATGGACGGATGAACACTGAAGCTTTCTTT; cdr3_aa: CAITDGRMNTEAFF
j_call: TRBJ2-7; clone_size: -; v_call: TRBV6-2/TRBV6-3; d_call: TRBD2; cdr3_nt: TGTGCCAGCAGTTACTCGATTCGGACTAGCGGGCTATACTACGAGCAGTACTTC; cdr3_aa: CASSYSIRTSGLYYEQYF
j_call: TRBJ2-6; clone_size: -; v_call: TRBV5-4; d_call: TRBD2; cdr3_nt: TGTGCCAGCAGCGCTAGCGGGGGGGCCGCTGGGGCCAACGTCCTGACTTTC; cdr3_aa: CASSASGGAAGANVLTF
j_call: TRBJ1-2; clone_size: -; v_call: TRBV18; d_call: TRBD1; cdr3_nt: TGTGCCAGCTCACCACCGGACAGGGCGGACTATGGCTACACCTTC; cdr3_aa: CASSPPDRADYGYTF
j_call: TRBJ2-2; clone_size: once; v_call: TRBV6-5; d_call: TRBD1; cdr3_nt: TGTGCCAGCAGTTACTCCGGGACAGGGGACACCGGGGAGCTGTTTTTT; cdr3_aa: CASSYSGTGDTGELFF
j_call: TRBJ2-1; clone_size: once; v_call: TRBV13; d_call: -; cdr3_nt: TGTGCCAGCAGCTTACCGGATGAGCAGTTCTTC; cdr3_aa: CASSLPDEQFF
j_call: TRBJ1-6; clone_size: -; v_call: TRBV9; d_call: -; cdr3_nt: TGTGCCAGCAGCGTAGCGGGGTTCGGGAATTCACCCCTCCACTTT; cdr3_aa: CASSVAGFGNSPLHF
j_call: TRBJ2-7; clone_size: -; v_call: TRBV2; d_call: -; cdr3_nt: TGTGCCAGCAGTACACCTCGGGACCTATACGAGCAGTACTTC; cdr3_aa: CASSTPRDLYEQYF
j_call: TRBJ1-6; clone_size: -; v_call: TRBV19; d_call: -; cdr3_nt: TGTGCCAGTAGTATCGCCGAGGGCTGGTCCTTTTCACCCCTCCACTTT; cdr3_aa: CASSIAEGWSFSPLHF
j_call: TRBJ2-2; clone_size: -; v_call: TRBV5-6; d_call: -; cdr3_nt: TGTGCCAGCAGCTTTATCCCCGGCGGGGAGCTGTTTTTT; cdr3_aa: CASSFIPGGELFF
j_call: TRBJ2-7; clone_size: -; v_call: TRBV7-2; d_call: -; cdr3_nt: TGTGCCAGCAGCTCCCCGTCCTTGGGCGAGCAGTACTTC; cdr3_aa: CASSSPSLGEQYF
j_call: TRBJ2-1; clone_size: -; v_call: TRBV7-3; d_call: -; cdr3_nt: TGTGCCAGCAGCTTAGGCAGGGAGGTGAATGAGCAGTTCTTC; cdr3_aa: CASSLGREVNEQFF
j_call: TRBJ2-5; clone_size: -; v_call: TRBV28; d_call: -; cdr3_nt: TGTGCCAGCAGGAGGGGCCAAGAGACCCAGTACTTC; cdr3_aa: CASRRGQETQYF
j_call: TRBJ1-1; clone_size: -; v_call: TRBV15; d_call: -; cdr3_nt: TGTGCCACCAGCAGAGATTTTCGGAACACTGAAGCTTTCTTT; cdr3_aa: CATSRDFRNTEAFF
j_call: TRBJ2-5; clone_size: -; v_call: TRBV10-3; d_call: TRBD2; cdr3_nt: TGTGCCATCAGTGAACTAGCGGGGGGGCGGGAGACCCAGTACTTC; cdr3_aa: CAISELAGGRETQYF
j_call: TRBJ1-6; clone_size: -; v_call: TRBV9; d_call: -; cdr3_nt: TGTGCCAGCAGCGTTCAGCCGAATTCACCCCTCCACTTT; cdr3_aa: CASSVQPNSPLHF
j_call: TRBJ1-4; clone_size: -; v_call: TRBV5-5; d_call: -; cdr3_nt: TGTGCCAGCAGCTTGATTGGGGTCTCCGTTGAAAAACTGTTTTTT; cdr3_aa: CASSLIGVSVEKLFF
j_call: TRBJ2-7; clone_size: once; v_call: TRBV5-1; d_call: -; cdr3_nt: TGCGCCAGCAGCTTGGCTCCTCAGCAACCCTCCTACGAGCAGTACTTC; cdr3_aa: CASSLAPQQPSYEQYF
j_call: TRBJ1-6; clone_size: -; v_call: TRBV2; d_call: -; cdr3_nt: TGTGCCAGCAGGCACCCCATAGATTCACCCCTCCACTTT; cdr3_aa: CASRHPIDSPLHF
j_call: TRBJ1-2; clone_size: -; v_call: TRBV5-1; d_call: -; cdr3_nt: TGCGCCAGCAGCCCAATGACAGGAGGCTACACCTTC; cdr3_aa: CASSPMTGGYTF
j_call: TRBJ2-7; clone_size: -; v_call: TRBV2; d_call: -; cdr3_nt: TGTGCCAGCAGTGAAGGGGGTGGGGCCTACGAGCAGTACTTC; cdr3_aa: CASSEGGGAYEQYF
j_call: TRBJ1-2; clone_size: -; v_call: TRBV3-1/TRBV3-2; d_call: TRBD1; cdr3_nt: TGTGCCAGCAGTCGAGGGACAGGGTATGGCTACACCTTC; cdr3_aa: CASSRGTGYGYTF
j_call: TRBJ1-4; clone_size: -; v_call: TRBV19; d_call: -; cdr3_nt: TGTGCCAGTTCTCGTGCCGTGAGGGGAGAAAAACTGTTTTTT; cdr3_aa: CASSRAVRGEKLFF
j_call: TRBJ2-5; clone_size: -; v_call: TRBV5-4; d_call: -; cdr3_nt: TGTGCCAGCAGACAGGAAATTTCGGTGGAGACCCAGTACTTC; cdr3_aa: CASRQEISVETQYF
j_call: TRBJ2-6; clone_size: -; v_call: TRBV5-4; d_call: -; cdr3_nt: TGTGCCAGCAGCTTGGAGGGGAGGGCCAACGTCCTGACTTTC; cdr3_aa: CASSLEGRANVLTF
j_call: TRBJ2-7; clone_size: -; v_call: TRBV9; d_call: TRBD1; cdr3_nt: TGTGCCAGCAGTGGTTCGGGACAGGGGTATTCCGAGCAGTACTTC; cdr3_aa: CASSGSGQGYSEQYF
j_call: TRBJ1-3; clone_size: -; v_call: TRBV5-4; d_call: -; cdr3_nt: TGTGCCAGCAGCCATCGGCGGGGACCTGGAAACACCATATATTTT; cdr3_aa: CASSHRRGPGNTIYF
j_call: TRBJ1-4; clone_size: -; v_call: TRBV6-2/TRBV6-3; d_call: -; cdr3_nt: TGTGCCAGCAGTTACGGGGGGAAACTGTTTTTT; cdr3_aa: CASSYGGKLFF
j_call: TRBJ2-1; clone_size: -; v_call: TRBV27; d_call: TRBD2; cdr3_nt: TGTGCCAGCAGCGTCTGGGGCGGGGGGGACAATGAGCAGTTCTTC; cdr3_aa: CASSVWGGGDNEQFF
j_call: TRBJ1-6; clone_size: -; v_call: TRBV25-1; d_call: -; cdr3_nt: TGTGCCAGCAATCCGGACAGCGTTTATAATTCACCCCTCCACTTT; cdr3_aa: CASNPDSVYNSPLHF
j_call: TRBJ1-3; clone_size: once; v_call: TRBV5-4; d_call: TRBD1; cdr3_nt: TGTGCCAGCAGCCGAGGAGGGGGCCCTGGAAACACCATATATTTT; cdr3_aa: CASSRGGGPGNTIYF
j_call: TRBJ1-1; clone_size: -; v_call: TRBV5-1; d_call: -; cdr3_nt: TGCGCCAGCAGCCGCCCGCCGGGGTTTACTGAAGCTTTCTTT; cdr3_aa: CASSRPPGFTEAFF
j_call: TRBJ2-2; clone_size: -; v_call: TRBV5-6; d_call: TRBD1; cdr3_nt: TGTGCCAGCAGCCAAGACAGGGGGCGTTTCTCCGGGGAGCTGTTTTTT; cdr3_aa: CASSQDRGRFSGELFF
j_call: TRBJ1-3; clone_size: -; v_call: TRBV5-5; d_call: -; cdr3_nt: TGTGCCAGCAGCTTGGGGGACACTAACTCTGGAAACACCATATATTTT; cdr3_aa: CASSLGDTNSGNTIYF
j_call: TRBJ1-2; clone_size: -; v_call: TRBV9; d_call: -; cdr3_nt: TGTGCCAGCAGCGGATTAGTCGGAGTAGGCTACACCTTC; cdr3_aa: CASSGLVGVGYTF
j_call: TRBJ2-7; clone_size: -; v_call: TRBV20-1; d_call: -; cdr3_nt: TGCAGTGCTAGGATCATGGACGAGCAGTACTTC; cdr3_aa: CSARIMDEQYF
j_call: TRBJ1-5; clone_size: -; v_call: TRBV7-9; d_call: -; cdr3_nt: TGTGCCAGCAGCCCGAATAATCAGCCCCAGCATTTT; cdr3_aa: CASSPNNQPQHF
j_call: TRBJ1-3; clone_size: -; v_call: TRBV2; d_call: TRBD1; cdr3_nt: TGTGCCAGCAGTGGGACAGGGGTAGGAAACACCATATATTTT; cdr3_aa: CASSGTGVGNTIYF
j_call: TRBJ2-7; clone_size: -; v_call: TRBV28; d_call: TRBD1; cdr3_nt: TGTGCCAGCAGTACAGGGGGCAGGTACGAGCAGTACTTC; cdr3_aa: CASSTGGRYEQYF
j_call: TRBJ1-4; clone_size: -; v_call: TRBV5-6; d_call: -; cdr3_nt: TGTGCCAGCAGCTTAGGGGGGCTGGGGGAAAAACTGTTTTTT; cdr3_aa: CASSLGGLGEKLFF